What follows are 29 T cell receptor beta chains derived from one specimen sequenced in a study of PD-L1 blockade in urothelial cancer (dated by TCRdb to 2015 to 2018). The sample's time point, from its label and the paper: pretreatment peripheral blood. The method behind the library was the immunoSEQ multiplex PCR assay. TCRdb obtained this table from immuneACCESS and retained in-frame rearrangements with V and J assigned. These tables miss some clones; where compared with another copy, unresolved V genes account for less than half of the shortfall, and the remainder is unexplained. Across this sample there are some 65,000 clones, with around 81% seen only once. The ten largest clonotypes hold 3% to 4% of the sample. The sample in question was PBMCs, obtained around atezolizumab (anti-PD-L1) treatment. The receptors shown here come from a man in his 70s with urothelial cancer.

The J gene is TRBJ2-5, the V gene TRBV6-1; D might be TRBD1 (6 bases). Germline CDR1 and CDR2: MNHNS and SASEGT. V was trimmed by 4 bases and J by 2 bases, leaving 11 bases between them. CDR3 length: 14 amino acids. The CDR3 coding sequence is TGTGCCAGCAGTGGGGAGAGGGGGCAAGAGACCCAGTACTTC. This gives the protein CASSGERGQETQYF.

This chain uses TRBV2 with TRBJ1-2; no firm D call. V shed 5 bases and J shed 1 base, with 5 bases lying between them. This CDR3 spans 12 amino acids. Germline V CDR1 and CDR2: SNHLY, FYNNEI. The CDR3 bases are TGTGCCAGCAGTCAGGTTAACTATGGCTACACCTTC. Its protein is CASSQVNYGYTF.

The V gene is TRBV11-3, the J gene TRBJ2-3; 14 nucleotides match TRBD2. The CDR3 has 18 residues. CDR1 is SGHNT, CDR2 YENEEA, per germline. The V and J ends lost 5 bases and 3 bases, in that order; junction bases with no gene match: 10. This chain's CDR3 is CASSPGTSGSVSTDTQYF. The CDR3 nucleotides are TGTGCCAGCAGCCCCGGGACTAGCGGGAGTGTTAGTACAGATACGCAGTATTTT.

This chain uses TRBV5-1 with TRBJ2-3; D is perhaps TRBD1 (7 bases). Germline CDR1 is SGHRS and CDR2 is YFSETQ. The V end was cut by 0 bases, the J end by 3 bases, with 11 bases between. CDR3 length: 15 amino acids. Here the CDR3 reads CASSLGGTATDTQYF. The DNA for the CDR3 is TGCGCCAGCAGCTTGGGCGGGACAGCAACAGATACGCAGTATTTT. Filled out from reference TRBV5-1 and TRBJ2-3, the complete variable domain reads KAGVTQTPRYLIKTRGQQVTLSCSPISGHRSVSWYQQTPGQGLQFLFEYFSETQRNKGNFPGRFSGRQFSNSRSEMNVSTLELGDSALYLCASSLGGTATDTQYFGPGTRLTVL.

J is TRBJ2-2 and V is TRBV9; 10 positions match TRBD1. CDR3 length equals 15 residues. Germline CDR1 SGDLS, CDR2 YYNGEE. The J segment lost 5 bases and the V segment lost 4 bases, leaving 5 bases of the junction unmatched. CDR3 nucleotides: TGTGCCAGCAGCCCCAGGACAGGGGGGACCGGGGAGCTGTTTTTT. This codes for CASSPRTGGTGELFF.

The chain employs TRBV5-6 and TRBJ2-1; 9 nucleotides line up with TRBD1. V shed 4 bases and J 9 bases; nucleotides not matched to a gene: 11. The CDR3 is 15 amino acids. The germline V gene encodes CDR1 SGHDT and CDR2 YYEEEE. CDR3 sequence reads: CASSAAGTGSVEQFF. CDR3 coding DNA: TGTGCCAGCAGCGCAGCCGGGACAGGGAGCGTTGAGCAGTTCTTC.

V usage is TRBV2 and J usage is TRBJ2-2, with 7 bases aligning to TRBD1. The V gene's germline CDR1 is SNHLY and CDR2 FYNNEI. CDR3 size: 15 residues. V shed 8 bases and J 2 bases; nucleotides not matched to a gene: 8. CDR3 in amino acids: CASQRTGPNTGELFF. DNA for the CDR3: TGTGCCAGCCAAAGGACAGGACCAAACACCGGGGAGCTGTTTTTT. Variable domain in full (rest from reference TRBV2 and TRBJ2-2): EPEVTQTPSHQVTQMGQEVILRCVPISNHLYFYWYRQILGQKVEFLVSFYNNEISEKSEIFDDQFSVERPDGSNFTLKIRSTKLEDSAMYFCASQRTGPNTGELFFGEGSRLTVL.

The V gene is TRBV19, the J gene TRBJ2-6; no firm D call. CDR1 is LNHDA and CDR2 is SQIVND in the germline V gene (reference sequence). The CDR3 consists of 16 residues. Trimming left V 6 bases short and J 0 bases short, with 12 bases between. CDR3: CASRKTGTSGANVLTF. In DNA form, the CDR3 reads TGTGCCAGTAGGAAGACTGGAACCTCTGGGGCCAACGTCCTGACTTTC.

This clone has a handful of counts. J is TRBJ2-7 and V is TRBV10-3; 8 bases agree with TRBD2. Per germline, CDR1 ENHRY and CDR2 SYGVKD. This CDR3 contains 13 residues. V lost 0 bases, J lost 13 bases, and 8 bases stayed unmatched. As DNA, the CDR3 is TGTGCCATCAGTGAGTCTGGTAGCGGGACCTCATACTTC. This sequence encodes CAISESGSGTSYF.

The genes are TRBV2 and TRBJ2-1; D uncertain. The CDR3 runs to 13 residues. V lost 6 bases, J lost 7 bases, and 13 bases lay in between. Germline V gene data show CDR1 as SNHLY and CDR2 as FYNNEI. CDR3 residues: CASRRESVNEQFF. The CDR3 DNA reads TGTGCCAGCAGGCGAGAGAGCGTTAATGAGCAGTTCTTC.

The V call is TRBV5-1, the J call TRBJ2-3; 8 bases line up with TRBD1. The germline V gene encodes CDR1 SGHRS and CDR2 YFSETQ. The junction had 6 bases not matched to a gene; V was cut back by 3 bases and J by 0 bases. The CDR3 sequence is 16 residues long. DNA of the CDR3: TGCGCCAGCAGCTGGGAAACAGGGGGAAGCACAGATACGCAGTATTTT. This codes for CASSWETGGSTDTQYF.

This clone was seen just once. V usage is TRBV5-4 and J usage is TRBJ1-1, with D possibly TRBD1 on 5 matching bases. The length of the CDR3 is 14 residues. Germline loops: CDR1 SGHNT, CDR2 YYREEE (reference sequence). Trimming shortened V by 4 bases and J by 2 bases, and 12 bases separated the two germline ends. The CDR3 is CASSKDRSNTEAFF. CDR3 sequence (DNA): TGTGCCAGCAGCAAAGACAGATCAAACACTGAAGCTTTCTTT.

The chain employs TRBV19 and TRBJ1-2, with D unresolved. Trimming cost V 5 bases and J 5 bases, with 12 bases left between them. There are 13 residues in the CDR3. Germline CDR1 and CDR2: LNHDA and SQIVND (reference sequence). CDR3 DNA sequence: TGTGCCAGTAGTGCCGACACGCAATATGGCTACACCTTC. Residues: CASSADTQYGYTF.

V usage is TRBV7-9 and J usage is TRBJ1-2; D might be TRBD1 (6 bases). Per germline, CDR1 SEHNR and CDR2 FQNEAQ (reference sequence). The CDR3 contains 14 residues. V lost 1 base to trimming and J lost 0 bases, with 6 bases between them. The CDR3 sequence is CASSLGQANYGYTF. CDR3 sequence (DNA): TGTGCCAGCAGCTTAGGACAGGCTAACTATGGCTACACCTTC.

The rearrangement uses TRBV9 and TRBJ1-1, with D unresolved. V lost 0 bases to trimming and J lost 1 base, with 13 bases between them. This CDR3 is 16 amino acids long. CDR1 and CDR2 from the germline V gene are SGDLS and YYNGEE. The CDR3 sequence: CASSVGRGSPNTEAFF. The CDR3 DNA follows: TGTGCCAGCAGCGTAGGCCGGGGAAGCCCGAACACTGAAGCTTTCTTT.

The chain employs TRBV28 and TRBJ2-1; D is ambiguous. The germline V and J ends were trimmed by 2 bases and 2 bases, with 19 bases remaining between them. Germline-derived CDR1 and CDR2 are MDHEN and SYDVKM. CDR3 size: 18 residues. CDR3 in amino acids: CASSLTLNDEPTYNEQFF. The DNA of the CDR3 is TGTGCCAGCAGTTTAACCCTCAATGATGAGCCGACCTACAATGAGCAGTTCTTC.

The V and J genes are TRBV15 and TRBJ2-3; 9 nucleotides align to TRBD2. J lost 5 bases, V lost 0 bases, and 12 bases had no gene match. The CDR3 is 18 residues long. Germline V gene data show CDR1 as LNHNV and CDR2 as YYDKDF (reference sequence). The CDR3 DNA reads as TGTGCCACCAGCAGAGAATCAGGGGTTAGCGGGAGAGTAGATACGCAGTATTTT. Translated: CATSRESGVSGRVDTQYF.

The V gene is TRBV28, the J gene TRBJ1-2, with unresolved D. The CDR3 loop spans 14 amino acids. V was shortened by 2 bases and J by 8 bases, with 15 bases between the two germline ends. The germline V gene has CDR1 MDHEN and CDR2 SYDVKM. CDR3 sequence (DNA): TGTGCCAGCAGTTTACCCTCTCAGGTGGAAGGCTACACCTTC. Translated: CASSLPSQVEGYTF.

The rearrangement links TRBV15 to TRBJ2-1, with 10 bases fitting TRBD2. Germline assignment: CDR1 LNHNV and CDR2 YYDKDF (reference sequence). CDR3 length: 15 amino acids. The ends lost 5 bases at V and 7 bases at J; junction bases unmatched: 8. The CDR3 sequence: CATSVPSGSINEQFF. The CDR3 DNA sequence: TGTGCCACCAGCGTGCCTAGCGGGAGTATAAATGAGCAGTTCTTC.

The rearrangement links TRBV6-1 to TRBJ1-2; 8 bases fit TRBD1. Trimming at V came to 2 bases and at J to 4 bases, leaving 6 bases not matched to a gene. The CDR3 spans 15 residues. The V gene's germline CDR1 is MNHNS and CDR2 SASEGT. The CDR3 coding sequence is TGTGCCAGCAGTGAACGGGACAGGAAATCCTATGGCTACACCTTC. Amino acids: CASSERDRKSYGYTF.

V usage is TRBV5-1 and J usage is TRBJ2-6, with 14 bases identical to TRBD2. The V gene end was trimmed by 1 base and the J gene end by 3 bases; junction bases not matched to a gene: 6. This CDR3 has 19 amino acids. Germline V CDR1 and CDR2: SGHRS, YFSETQ. The CDR3: CASSLRGTSGRYGANVLTF. As DNA, the CDR3 is TGCGCCAGCAGCTTGAGAGGGACTAGCGGGAGATATGGGGCCAACGTCCTGACTTTC.

The chain has TRBV5-4 and TRBJ1-2, with 12 positions matching TRBD1. Germline assignment: CDR1 SGHNT and CDR2 YYREEE (reference sequence). The trim removed 4 bases at V and 8 bases at J, leaving 3 bases unmatched. There are 13 residues in the CDR3. Here the CDR3 DNA reads TGTGCCAGCAGCAGGGACAGGGGGCTGGGCTACACCTTC. This encodes CASSRDRGLGYTF.

This rearrangement joins TRBV2 to TRBJ1-5; 11 nucleotides agree with TRBD1. Germline V gene sequence: CDR1 SNHLY, CDR2 FYNNEI. The junction had 5 bases not matched to a gene; V was cut back by 3 bases and J by 7 bases. CDR3 size: 15 residues. The CDR3 DNA sequence: TGTGCCAGCAGTGAGGACAGGGGGCGCGGGCAGCCCCAGCATTTT. Its translation: CASSEDRGRGQPQHF.

This clone was seen only a few times. The V call is TRBV6-1, the J call TRBJ1-2, with a tentative D call TRBD1 (6 bases). V was cut by 3 bases and J by 3 bases, with 8 bases left in between. The CDR3 is 13 residues long. CDR1 is MNHNS, CDR2 SASEGT, per germline. CDR3 sequence (DNA): TGTGCCAGCAGTGAGAACAGGGACTATGGCTACACCTTC. Amino acid sequence: CASSENRDYGYTF.

The rearrangement links TRBV19 to TRBJ1-5; D possibly corresponds to TRBD1 (5 bases). V lost 3 bases and J lost 6, with 12 bases in between. Germline V gene data show CDR1 as LNHDA and CDR2 as SQIVND (reference sequence). The CDR3 length is 14 residues. CDR3 bases: TGTGCCAGTAGTATCGGACAAGCAGGTCAGCCCCAGCATTTT. Protein product: CASSIGQAGQPQHF.

The rearrangement joins TRBV7-9 to TRBJ2-1, with 7 positions matching TRBD2. Germline trimming cut 3 bases from V and 3 bases from J; bases unmatched to any gene: 2. The germline CDR1 and CDR2 sequences are SEHNR and FQNEAQ (reference sequence). This CDR3 has 14 residues. The CDR3 nucleotides read TGTGCCAGCAGCTTGGGGGGGGTCTACAATGAGCAGTTCTTC. Amino acids: CASSLGGVYNEQFF.

J is TRBJ2-1 and V is TRBV15; TRBD2 matches at 7 bases. V was pared by 5 bases and J by 8 bases, with 12 bases of the junction left unmatched. Germline lookup yields CDR1 LNHNV and CDR2 YYDKDF (reference sequence). The CDR3 extends over 15 amino acids. The CDR3 sequence is CATSQDSRGDHEQFF. The CDR3 DNA is TGTGCCACCAGCCAGGACTCCCGGGGGGACCATGAGCAGTTCTTC.

A single count supports this clone. The chain uses TRBV28 and TRBJ2-2; 11 bases line up with TRBD2. The CDR3 runs 16 residues. V gave up 4 bases and J gave up 5 bases; unmatched junction bases: 6. CDR1 is MDHEN and CDR2 is SYDVKM in the germline V gene. CDR3: CASSSVTSGVTGELFF. CDR3 bases: TGTGCCAGCAGTTCTGTGACTAGCGGGGTGACCGGGGAGCTGTTTTTT. The variable domain in full, completed from reference TRBV28 and TRBJ2-2, reads DVKVTQSSRYLVKRTGEKVFLECVQDMDHENMFWYRQDPGLGLRLIYFSYDVKMKEKGDIPEGYSVSREKKERFSLILESASTNQTSMYLCASSSVTSGVTGELFFGEGSRLTVL.

The chain combines TRBV5-1 with TRBJ2-5; 11 bases map to TRBD2. The CDR3 loop spans 16 amino acids. Germline values: CDR1 SGHRS, CDR2 YFSETQ. The J segment lost 4 bases and the V segment lost 4 bases, leaving 9 bases of the junction unmatched. The CDR3 reads CASSLTLAGGGETQYF. CDR3 coding DNA: TGCGCCAGCAGCCTGACCCTAGCGGGAGGAGGAGAGACCCAGTACTTC.